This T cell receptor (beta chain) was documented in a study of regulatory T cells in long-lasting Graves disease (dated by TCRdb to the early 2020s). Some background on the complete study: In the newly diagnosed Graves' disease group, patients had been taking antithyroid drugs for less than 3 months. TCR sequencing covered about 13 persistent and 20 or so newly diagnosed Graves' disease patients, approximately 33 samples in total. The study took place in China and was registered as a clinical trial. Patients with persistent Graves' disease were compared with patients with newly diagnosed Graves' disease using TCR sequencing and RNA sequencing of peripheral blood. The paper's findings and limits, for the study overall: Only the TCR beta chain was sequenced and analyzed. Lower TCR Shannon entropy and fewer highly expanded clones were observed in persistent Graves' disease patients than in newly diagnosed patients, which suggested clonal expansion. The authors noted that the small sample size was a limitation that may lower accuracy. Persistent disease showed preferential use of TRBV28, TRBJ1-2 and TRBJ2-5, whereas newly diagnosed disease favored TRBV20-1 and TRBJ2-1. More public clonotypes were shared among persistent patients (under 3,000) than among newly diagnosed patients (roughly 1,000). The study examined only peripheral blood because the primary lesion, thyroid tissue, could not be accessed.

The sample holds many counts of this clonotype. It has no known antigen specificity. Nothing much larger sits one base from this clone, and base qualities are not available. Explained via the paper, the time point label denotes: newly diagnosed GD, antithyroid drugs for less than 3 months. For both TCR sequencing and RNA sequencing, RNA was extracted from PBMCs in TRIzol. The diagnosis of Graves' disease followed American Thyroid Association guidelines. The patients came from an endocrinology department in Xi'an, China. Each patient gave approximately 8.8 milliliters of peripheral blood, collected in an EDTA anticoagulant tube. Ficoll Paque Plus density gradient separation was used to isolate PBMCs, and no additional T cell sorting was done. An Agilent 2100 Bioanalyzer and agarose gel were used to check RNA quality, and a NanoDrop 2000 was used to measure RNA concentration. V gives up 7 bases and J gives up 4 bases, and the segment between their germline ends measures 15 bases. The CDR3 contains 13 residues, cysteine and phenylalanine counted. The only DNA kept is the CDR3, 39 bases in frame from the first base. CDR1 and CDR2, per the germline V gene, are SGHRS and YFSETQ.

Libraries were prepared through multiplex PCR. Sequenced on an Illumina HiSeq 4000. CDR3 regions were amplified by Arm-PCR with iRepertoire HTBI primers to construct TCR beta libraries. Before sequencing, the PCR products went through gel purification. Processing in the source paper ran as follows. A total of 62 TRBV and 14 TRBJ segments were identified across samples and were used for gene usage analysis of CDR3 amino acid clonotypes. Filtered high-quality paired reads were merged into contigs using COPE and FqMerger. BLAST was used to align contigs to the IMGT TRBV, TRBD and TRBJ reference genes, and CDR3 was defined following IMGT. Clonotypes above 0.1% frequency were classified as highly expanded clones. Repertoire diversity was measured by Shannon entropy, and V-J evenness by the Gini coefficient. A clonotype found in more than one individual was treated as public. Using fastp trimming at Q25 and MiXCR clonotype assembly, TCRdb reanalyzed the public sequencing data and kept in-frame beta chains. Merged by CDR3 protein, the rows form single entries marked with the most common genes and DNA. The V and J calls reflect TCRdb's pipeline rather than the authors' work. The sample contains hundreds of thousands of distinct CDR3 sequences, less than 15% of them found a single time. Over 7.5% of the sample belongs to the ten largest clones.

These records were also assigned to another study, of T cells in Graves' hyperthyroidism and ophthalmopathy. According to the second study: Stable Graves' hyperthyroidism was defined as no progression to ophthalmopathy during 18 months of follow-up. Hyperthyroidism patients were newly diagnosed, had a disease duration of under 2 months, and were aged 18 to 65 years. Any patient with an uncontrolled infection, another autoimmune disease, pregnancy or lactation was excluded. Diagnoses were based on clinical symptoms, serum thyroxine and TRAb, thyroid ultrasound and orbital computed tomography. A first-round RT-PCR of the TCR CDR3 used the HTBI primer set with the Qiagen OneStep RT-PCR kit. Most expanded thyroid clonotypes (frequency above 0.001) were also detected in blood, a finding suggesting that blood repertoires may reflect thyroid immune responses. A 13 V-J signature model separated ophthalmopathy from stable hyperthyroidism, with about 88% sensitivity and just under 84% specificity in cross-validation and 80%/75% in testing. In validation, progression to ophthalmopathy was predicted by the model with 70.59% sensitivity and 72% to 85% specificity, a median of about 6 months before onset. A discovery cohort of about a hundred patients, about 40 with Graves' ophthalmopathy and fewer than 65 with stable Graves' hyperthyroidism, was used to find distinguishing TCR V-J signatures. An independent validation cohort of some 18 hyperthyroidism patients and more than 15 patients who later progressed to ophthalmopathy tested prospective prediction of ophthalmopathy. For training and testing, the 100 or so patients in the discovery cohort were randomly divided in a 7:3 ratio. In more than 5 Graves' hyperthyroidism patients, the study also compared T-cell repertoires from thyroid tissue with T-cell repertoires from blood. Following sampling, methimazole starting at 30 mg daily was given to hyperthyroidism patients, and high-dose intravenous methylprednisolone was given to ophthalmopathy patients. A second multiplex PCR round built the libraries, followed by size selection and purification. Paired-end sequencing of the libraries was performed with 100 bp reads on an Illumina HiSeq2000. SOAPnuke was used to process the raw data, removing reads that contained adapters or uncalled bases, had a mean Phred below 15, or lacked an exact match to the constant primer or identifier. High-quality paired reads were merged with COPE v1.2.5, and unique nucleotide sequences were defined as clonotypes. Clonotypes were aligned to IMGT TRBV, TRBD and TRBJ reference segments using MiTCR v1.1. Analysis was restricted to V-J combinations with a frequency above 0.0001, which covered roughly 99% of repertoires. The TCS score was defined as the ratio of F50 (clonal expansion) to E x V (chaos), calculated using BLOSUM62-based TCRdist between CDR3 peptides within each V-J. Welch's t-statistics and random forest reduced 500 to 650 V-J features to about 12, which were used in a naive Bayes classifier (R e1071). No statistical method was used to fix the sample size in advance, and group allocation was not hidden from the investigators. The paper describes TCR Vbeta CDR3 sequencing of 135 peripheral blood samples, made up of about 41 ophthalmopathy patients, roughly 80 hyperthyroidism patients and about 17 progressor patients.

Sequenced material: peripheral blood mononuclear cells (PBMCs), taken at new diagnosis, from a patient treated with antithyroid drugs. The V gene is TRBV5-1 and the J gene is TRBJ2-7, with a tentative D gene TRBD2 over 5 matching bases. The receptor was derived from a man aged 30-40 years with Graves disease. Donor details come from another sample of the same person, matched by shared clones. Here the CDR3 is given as CASGLAHDYEQYF. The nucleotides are TGCGCCAGCGGGTTAGCGCATGATTACGAGCAGTACTTC.